This T cell receptor beta chain was captured in a study of blood T cell repertoires in COVID-19. The table lists this clone with a count of one. Germline V gene lookup returns CDR1 SGHRS and CDR2 YFSETQ. Deletions cut 3 bases from V and 7 bases from J, with 11 bases between. The CDR3 loop spans 13 amino acids. Assay: immunoSEQ multiplex PCR; the TCRdb copy retains only in-frame clones and omits some. The data hold 410,000 or so clones, with 86% observed a single time. The receptor's source is a woman aged 25-40 years with active or convalescent COVID-19. Sequenced input: peripheral blood. The V call is TRBV5-1, the J call TRBJ1-5, with D perhaps TRBD1 (5 bases). Here the CDR3 reads CASSSSQGQPQHF. For the CDR3, the DNA is TGCGCCAGCAGCTCCTCCCAGGGACAGCCCCAGCATTTT.